Presented here are 12 T cell receptor beta chains from one specimen sequenced in a study of regulatory T cells in long-lasting Graves disease. Time point given: newly diagnosed GD, antithyroid drugs for less than 3 months. From RNA extracted from PBMCs, the TCR library was made. Through Arm-PCR of CDR3 regions and iRepertoire HTBI primers, TCR beta libraries were built. TCRdb re-called the multiplex PCR reads with MiXCR, one entry per CDR3 protein. The sample has roughly 420,000 distinct CDR3 sequences; 16% are singletons. The same specimen was also included in a second study, on T cells in Graves' hyperthyroidism and ophthalmopathy.

Sequenced here: peripheral blood mononuclear cells (PBMCs), sampled at new diagnosis, from a patient treated with antithyroid drugs. The receptors were sampled from a woman in her twenties or thirties with Graves disease.

This clonotype showed up many times. The chain carries TRBV2 and TRBJ2-1, with a tentative D call TRBD2 (6 bases). The V end was cut by 7 bases, the J end by 8 bases, with 18 bases between. The CDR3 has 14 residues. Germline CDR1 and CDR2: SNHLY and FYNNEI. CDR3: CASILSQGGDEQFF. CDR3 nucleotides: TGTGCCAGCATCCTTTCCCAGGGAGGCGATGAGCAGTTCTTC.

This clonotype has just a few counts. The J gene is TRBJ2-7, the V gene TRBV5-1; tentatively, D is TRBD1 or TRBD2 (5 bases each). There are 14 residues in the CDR3. CDR1 is SGHRS, CDR2 YFSETQ, per germline. V lost 4 bases and J lost 7, with 18 bases in between. CDR3 in amino acids: CASSEGPPAREQYF. Here the CDR3 DNA reads TGCGCCAGCAGCGAGGGACCTCCCGCGAGGGAGCAGTACTTC. Looking up the rest from reference TRBV5-1 and TRBJ2-7 gives the full variable domain: KAGVTQTPRYLIKTRGQQVTLSCSPISGHRSVSWYQQTPGQGLQFLFEYFSETQRNKGNFPGRFSGRQFSNSRSEMNVSTLELGDSALYLCASSEGPPAREQYFGPGTRLTVT.

This sequence joins TRBV6-2 or TRBV6-3 and TRBJ2-7; tentative D call: TRBD1 (7 bases). The CDR3 runs to 15 residues. The germline V gene encodes CDR1 MNHEY and CDR2 SVGEGT. Trimming took 2 bases from V and 4 from J, leaving 15 bases between them. The CDR3 loop reads CASSYRNRGGYEQYF. CDR3 DNA: TGTGCCAGCAGTTACCGTAACAGGGGAGGTTACGAGCAGTACTTC.

The J gene is TRBJ1-1, the V gene TRBV11-1; D unresolved. The length of the CDR3 is 11 residues. Trimming removed 5 bases at V and 2 bases at J, with 3 bases between. The germline gives CDR1 SGHAT, CDR2 FQDESV (reference sequence). CDR3 nucleotides: TGTGCCAGCAGCATCAACACTGAAGCTTTCTTT. Translating gives CASSINTEAFF.

This clonotype was seen at least ten times. V usage is TRBV4-1 and J usage is TRBJ2-1; D may be TRBD1 (6 bases). CDR3 length equals 13 residues. Trimming stripped 0 bases from V and 10 bases from J, with 10 bases between. Germline V gene lookup returns CDR1 MGHRA and CDR2 YSYEKL. The CDR3 nucleotides are TGCGCCAGCAGCCAAGAAAGGGGGACCGAGCAGTTCTTC. It codes for CASSQERGTEQFF.

This clonotype was picked up a small number of times. This chain joins TRBV12-3 or TRBV12-4 and TRBJ2-5, with D possibly TRBD2 on 6 matching bases. Trimming pared 6 bases from V and 6 bases from J, leaving 14 bases between. This CDR3 contains 13 residues. The CDR3 nucleotides read TGTGCCAGCAGCCCGGAGGGTACGAAGACCCAGTACTTC. Translated: CASSPEGTKTQYF.

This clonotype was picked up many times. This chain joins TRBV18 and TRBJ2-1, with 13 bases fitting TRBD2. The ends lost 4 bases at V and 10 bases at J; junction bases unmatched: 7. The CDR3 spans 15 residues. Germline V gene data show CDR1 as KGHSH and CDR2 as LQKENI. The CDR3 here is CASSLGTSGMGEQFF. In DNA form, the CDR3 reads TGTGCCAGCTCACTCGGGACTAGCGGGATGGGCGAGCAGTTCTTC.

This clonotype was observed at least ten times. The chain has TRBV4-3 and TRBJ1-5; weak D call: TRBD1 (5 bases). V lost 4 bases and J 3 bases, leaving 13 bases between the germline ends. The CDR3 covers 15 residues. CDR1 LGHNA and CDR2 YSLEER come from the germline V gene. CDR3 DNA: TGCGCCAGCAGCCGAGGGACTGGGAACAATCAGCCCCAGCATTTT. Protein: CASSRGTGNNQPQHF.

A few counts support this clonotype. The chain couples TRBV20-1 to TRBJ2-7; D unresolved. Germline V CDR1 and CDR2: DFQATT, SNEGSKA (reference sequence). Trimming took off 3 bases at V and 3 bases at J, with 15 bases between the two ends. The CDR3 runs to 14 residues. CDR3 in DNA: TGCAGTGCTAGGGTTTCGGGCCCGAACTACGAGCAGTACTTC. Protein product: CSARVSGPNYEQYF.

There are many counts of this clonotype. The gene calls are TRBV20-1 and TRBJ1-5, with 8 bases matching TRBD1. V shed 2 bases and J 5 bases; nucleotides not matched to a gene: 2. This CDR3 comprises 13 residues. CDR1 DFQATT and CDR2 SNEGSKA come from the germline V gene (reference sequence). Written as DNA, the CDR3 is TGCAGTGCTAGAATGGGACAGGATCAGCCCCAGCATTTT. Residues: CSARMGQDQPQHF.

The sample holds many counts of this clonotype. This chain links TRBV9 with TRBJ1-1, with D uncertain. Germline CDR1 and CDR2: SGDLS and YYNGEE. Deletions cut 0 bases from V and 0 bases from J, with 6 bases between. The CDR3 consists of 14 residues. In nucleotides, the CDR3 is TGTGCCAGCAGCGTAGGGAGCATGAACACTGAAGCTTTCTTT. Amino acids: CASSVGSMNTEAFF.

The chain combines TRBV14 with TRBJ2-3; no firm D call. This CDR3 region has 16 residues. CDR1 SGHDN and CDR2 FVKESK come from the germline V gene. V lost 0 bases to trimming and J lost 0 bases, with 10 bases between them. CDR3: CASSQDFILSTDTQYF. The CDR3 bases are TGTGCCAGCAGCCAAGATTTTATTCTTAGCACAGATACGCAGTATTTT.